Listed here are 12 T cell receptor beta chains from one sample, sequenced in a study of shared clonotypes between healthy human individuals. Using immunoSEQ multiplex PCR, the repertoire was profiled, and TCRdb retains in-frame clones only, with some absent. The sample lists a few million clones, approximately 90% occurring once. Sequencing used naive CD4+ T cells sorted from blood. This sample's subset: CD45RA+ positively selected. Receptors originate from a man aged 18 to 30 in good health.

The chain uses TRBV7-9 and TRBJ2-3, with 8 bases identical to TRBD2. V lost 5 bases to trimming and J lost 5 bases; unmatched junction nucleotides: 12. The CDR3 has 16 residues. Germline V gives CDR1 SEHNR, CDR2 FQNEAQ (reference sequence). DNA of the CDR3: TGTGCCAGCAGCCCTCGGCCGGGACTAGTGGGAGATACGCAGTATTTT. It encodes CASSPRPGLVGDTQYF.

The chain recombines TRBV7-2 with TRBJ2-1; D possibly corresponds to TRBD2 (6 bases). Germline-derived CDR1 and CDR2 are SGHTA and FQGNSA. Trimming took 0 bases from V and 4 from J, leaving 13 bases between them. The CDR3 sequence is 16 residues long. CDR3 residues: CASSLAGGAGYNEQFF. CDR3 coding DNA: TGTGCCAGCAGCTTAGCGGGAGGAGCCGGGTACAATGAGCAGTTCTTC. Looking up the rest from reference TRBV7-2 and TRBJ2-1 gives the full variable domain: GAGVSQSPSNKVTEKGKDVELRCDPISGHTALYWYRQSLGQGLEFLIYFQGNSAPDKSGLPSDRFSAERTGGSVSTLTIQRTQQEDSAVYLCASSLAGGAGYNEQFFGPGTRLTVL.

The chain is built from TRBV6-1 and TRBJ2-4; possible D gene TRBD1, 7 bases. The CDR3 totals 19 residues. The germline V and J ends were trimmed by 2 bases and 6 bases, with 26 bases remaining between them. Per the germline V gene, CDR1 is MNHNS and CDR2 is SASEGT. The CDR3 DNA reads TGTGCCAGCAGTGAATACTCCCGTTCCCCGACAGGGAGGTTAAACATTCAGTACTTC. Translating gives CASSEYSRSPTGRLNIQYF.

The J gene is TRBJ1-1, the V gene TRBV25-1; possibly TRBD1 for D (5 bases). From germline, CDR1 is MGHDK and CDR2 SYGVNS. Between the trimmed V and J ends, which lost 2 bases and 5 bases, there was a span of 15 bases. This CDR3 is built from 15 residues. The CDR3, as DNA: TGTGCCAGCAGTGAACCAGGGTCAGTGGGTACTGAAGCTTTCTTT. It encodes CASSEPGSVGTEAFF.

The chain is built from TRBV23-1 and TRBJ2-2; no reliable D call. TRBV23-1 is sorted into the ORF group, with uncertain function. The V and J ends lost 2 bases and 4 bases respectively, with 8 bases between them. The CDR3 is 14 amino acids. CDR3 sequence reads: CASSQKLFTGELFF. In nucleotides, the CDR3 is TGCGCCAGCAGTCAAAAACTTTTCACCGGGGAGCTGTTTTTT.

The chain recombines TRBV7-2 with TRBJ1-2, with 7 positions matching TRBD1. CDR1 and CDR2 from the germline V gene are SGHTA and FQGNSA. This CDR3 region has 15 residues. The V and J ends lost 5 bases and 4 bases, in that order; junction bases with no gene match: 10. The CDR3 DNA is TGTGCCAGCAGCCGAGAACAGGGGATTGGCTATGGCTACACCTTC. It encodes CASSREQGIGYGYTF.

A word on this clone: An end of the junction does not agree with germline; a read error may underlie this. The DNA of the CDR3 is TGTGCCAGCAGCATAGCGACTAGCGGGCCCACAGATACGCAGTATTTT. Its translation is CASSIATSGPTDTQYF. This chain uses TRBV7-9 with TRBJ2-3, with 10 nucleotides matching TRBD2. This CDR3 comprises 16 residues. Germline assignment: CDR1 SEHNR and CDR2 FQNEAQ (reference sequence).

The J gene is TRBJ2-7, the V gene TRBV27; D is perhaps TRBD2 (5 bases). CDR3 length: 15 amino acids. Germline CDR1 is MNHEY and CDR2 is SMNVEV (reference sequence). V was cut by 6 bases and J by 3 bases, with 18 bases left in between. The CDR3 region is CASRPSETTFYEQYF. CDR3 nucleotides: TGTGCCAGCAGGCCCTCCGAGACTACTTTCTACGAGCAGTACTTC.

This chain links TRBV19 with TRBJ2-5; 11 bases agree with TRBD2. Germline CDR1 is LNHDA and CDR2 is SQIVND (reference sequence). With V trimmed by 4 bases and J by 4 bases, 8 bases remained unmatched. The CDR3 length is 16 residues. This CDR3 reads CASSTKTSGNGETQYF. The CDR3 DNA is TGTGCCAGTAGTACGAAGACTAGCGGGAACGGAGAGACCCAGTACTTC.

The chain combines TRBV6-1 with TRBJ1-4, with TRBD1 as a possible D gene (5 bases). Trimming left V 4 bases short and J 5 bases short, with 14 bases between. Germline V gene lookup returns CDR1 MNHNS and CDR2 SASEGT. The CDR3 spans 15 residues. CDR3 sequence reads: CASSGDPGLNEKLFF. CDR3 nucleotides: TGTGCCAGCAGTGGGGATCCAGGGCTCAATGAAAAACTGTTTTTT.

The J gene is TRBJ2-3, the V gene TRBV2, with TRBD1 matching 7 bases. This CDR3 is built from 13 residues. Germline V CDR1 and CDR2: SNHLY, FYNNEI. V was pared by 8 bases and J by 2 bases, with 4 bases of the junction left unmatched. The CDR3 region has the DNA TGTGCCAGCGGGGGACAGCACACAGATACGCAGTATTTT. Its translation: CASGGQHTDTQYF.

CDR3 sequence reads: CASSQRQGANVLTF. In DNA form, the CDR3 reads TGTGCCAGCAGCCAAAGACAGGGGGCCAACGTCCTGACTTTC. V gene TRBV11-2 combines with J gene TRBJ2-6, with D maybe TRBD1 (5 bases). With 5 bases removed from V and 4 bases from J, the gap between germline ends came to 9 bases. Germline CDR1 is SGHAT and CDR2 is FQNNGV. This CDR3 is built from 14 residues. Using reference TRBV11-2 and TRBJ2-6 for the parts outside the CDR3, the full variable domain is EAGVAQSPRYKIIEKRQSVAFWCNPISGHATLYWYQQILGQGPKLLIQFQNNGVVDDSQLPKDRFSAERLKGVDSTLKIQPAKLEDSAVYLCASSQRQGANVLTFGAGSRLTVL.